The 12 T cell receptor beta chains in this list originate from one sample, sequenced in a study of T cells in women clearing cervical HPV infection (dated by TCRdb to the late 2010s). The library was generated by the immunoSEQ multiplex PCR assay. Drawn from immuneACCESS, this table holds only the in-frame rearrangements with V and J called that TCRdb kept. Clones are partly lost; checked studies trace under half to an unresolved V gene and leave the rest unexplained. The sample's own table lists some 28,000 clones. 15% to 20% of the sample lies in the top ten. Sequencing input: blood buffy coat. These receptors were taken from a woman aged 18 to 69 with a cervical HPV16 infection that either progressed to CIN3+ or cleared (not recorded which).

To note about this clone: The missing CDR3 end, 3 residues past where the read stops, is filled in from the germline J gene. The gene calls are TRBV19 and TRBJ2-3; 11 positions agree with TRBD2. From germline, CDR1 is LNHDA and CDR2 SQIVND (reference sequence). V trimming: 4 bases; J trimming: 3 bases; junction bases outside the gene matches: 6. This CDR3 comprises 16 residues. Partial CDR3 DNA: TGTGCCAGTAGTAATCTTCTAGCGGGAGGAACAGATACG. Amino acid sequence: CASSNLLAGGTDT. The full CDR3 sequence reads CASSNLLAGGTDTQYF. Full variable domain (rest looked up from reference TRBV19 and TRBJ2-3): DGGITQSPKYLFRKEGQNVTLSCEQNLNHDAMYWYRQDPGQGLRLIYYSQIVNDFQKGDIAEGYSVSREKKESFPLTVTSAQKNPTAFYLCASSNLLAGGTDTQYFGPGTRLTVL.

On this clone: The CDR3 extends 3 residues past the end of the read, so its final part is completed from the germline J gene. The rearrangement links TRBV5-6 to TRBJ2-7; no clear D gene. The CDR3 runs 15 residues. The V and J ends lost 4 bases and 6 bases respectively, with 20 bases between them. Germline values: CDR1 SGHDT, CDR2 YYEEEE. The CDR3 spells CASSLPVGSPSEQYF. CDR3 DNA (partial): TGTGCCAGCAGCCTACCCGTAGGGTCTCCGTCCGAG.

As regards this clone: With the read ending 3 residues before the CDR3 end, the germline J gene is used to fill in that end. The chain combines TRBV18 with TRBJ1-6; the D gene is possibly TRBD1 (6 bases). CDR3 length: 16 residues. The V end lost 2 bases, the J end lost 5 bases, and 13 bases lay between the germline ends. Germline V gene data show CDR1 as KGHSH and CDR2 as LQKENI. CDR3 bases read: TGTGCCAGCTCACCAAGGGGGAGGAAGGATAATTCACCC. It translates to CASSPRGRKDNSP. The entire CDR3 protein reads CASSPRGRKDNSPLHF.

As regards this clone: Sequencing ends 3 residues short of the CDR3 end; the germline J gene provides the rest. Other DNA sequences within the sample encode an identical CDR3. The V call is TRBV7-6, the J call TRBJ1-1; D might be TRBD1 (5 bases). The CDR3 is 16 residues long. Germline loops: CDR1 SGHVS, CDR2 FNYEAQ. The CDR3 DNA, read in part, is TGTGCCAGCAGCTTAGCCGGGACTAGCGGGCAAGAGACC. It is translated as CASSLAGTSGQET. The full-length CDR3 reads as CASSLAGTSGQETAFF.

Of note for this clone: Read coverage stops 3 residues before the CDR3 terminus; the germline J gene supplies the remainder. This sequence joins TRBV20-1 and TRBJ1-1, with a weak D call TRBD1 (5 bases). The CDR3 covers 14 residues. V lost 3 bases to trimming and J lost 4 bases, with 15 bases between them. Germline V gene lookup returns CDR1 DFQATT and CDR2 SNEGSKA (reference sequence). Partial CDR3 DNA: TGCAGTGCTAGGGATGCGACAGAGAGCACTGAA. It codes for CSARDATESTE. The full-length CDR3 reads as CSARDATESTEAFF.

For this clone: The read ends 3 residues early relative to the CDR3; the germline J gene fills the gap. V and J are TRBV10-3 and TRBJ2-3; 9 nucleotides align to TRBD2. Germline V gives CDR1 ENHRY, CDR2 SYGVKD. V lost 11 bases, J lost 5 bases, and 11 bases stayed unmatched. CDR3 size: 14 residues. This CDR3 is CAAAASSGEDTQYF. The covered CDR3 bases are TGTGCCGCGGCTGCGTCTAGCGGGGAAGATACG.

As regards this clone: The CDR3 end is not reached by the read, which stops 3 residues before it; the germline J gene fills it in. The chain links TRBV5-5 to TRBJ1-2; the match to TRBD1 covers 8 bases. V dropped 4 bases and J dropped 2; count of bases not matched to a gene: 7. The germline CDR1 and CDR2 sequences are SGHKS and YYEKEE (reference sequence). There are 15 residues in the CDR3. The sequenced CDR3 bases are TGTGCCAGCAGCCTGATGGACAGGGTCAACTATGGC. Amino acid sequence: CASSLMDRVNYG. The CDR3 reads in full as CASSLMDRVNYGYTF.

Points on this clone: The read stops 3 residues short of the end of the CDR3; the missing end is completed from the germline J gene. The chain links TRBV9 to TRBJ2-1; TRBD1 matches 7 bases. The V gene's germline CDR1 is SGDLS and CDR2 YYNGEE. With 0 bases clipped from V and 4 bases from J, the junction kept 4 bases outside the gene matches. CDR3 length equals 15 residues. The CDR3 here is CASSVEGALYNEQFF. The sequenced part of the CDR3 DNA is TGTGCCAGCAGCGTAGAGGGGGCTCTTTACAATGAG.

As concerns this clone: The read ends 3 residues shy of where the CDR3 ends; the end is completed using the germline J gene. The V and J genes are TRBV20-1 and TRBJ2-3; 7 bases align to TRBD2. Germline CDR1 is DFQATT and CDR2 is SNEGSKA (reference sequence). This CDR3 has 12 amino acids. The sequenced CDR3 bases are TGCAGTGCTCCTTTCCGGGGGGAGACG. Encoded protein: CSAPFRGET. The complete CDR3 reads CSAPFRGETQYF.

With respect to this clone: The CDR3 is cut off 3 residues early in the read; its end comes from the germline J gene. The gene calls are TRBV6-2 or TRBV6-3 and TRBJ2-3; TRBD1 aligns across 9 bases. V dropped 5 bases and J dropped 3; count of bases not matched to a gene: 3. Germline lookup yields CDR1 MNHEY and CDR2 SVGEGT. This CDR3 is 14 amino acids long. The CDR3 loop is CASSPGQGTDTQYF. CDR3 DNA, as far as it was read: TGTGCCAGCAGTCCGGGACAGGGTACAGATACG.

The chain's CDR3 is CSAPRNGQGGSYNEQFF. The sequenced part of the CDR3 DNA is TGCAGTGCCCCCAGAAACGGACAGGGGGGCTCCTACAATGAG. The gene calls are TRBV20-1 and TRBJ2-1, with 10 bases fitting TRBD1. The read ends 3 residues shy of where the CDR3 ends; the end is completed using the germline J gene. This CDR3 has 17 amino acids. Per the germline V gene, CDR1 is DFQATT and CDR2 is SNEGSKA (reference sequence). Trimming removed 6 bases from V and 0 bases from J; junction bases left unmatched: 11.

Concerning this clone itself: One junction end does not reproduce the germline sequence, and a read error may be involved. The same CDR3 also results from other DNA sequences found in this sample. CDR3 bases read: TGCAGCGTTGACGGGGGGGGAAACACG. It translates to CSVDGGGNT. Given in full, the CDR3 is CSVDGGGNTIYF. The V call is TRBV29-1, the J call TRBJ1-3; D perhaps matches TRBD1 (5 bases). The DNA ends 3 residues before the CDR3 does, and the rest of the CDR3 is filled in from the germline J gene. The CDR3 is made up of 12 amino acids. Germline V gives CDR1 SQVTM, CDR2 ANQGSEA.